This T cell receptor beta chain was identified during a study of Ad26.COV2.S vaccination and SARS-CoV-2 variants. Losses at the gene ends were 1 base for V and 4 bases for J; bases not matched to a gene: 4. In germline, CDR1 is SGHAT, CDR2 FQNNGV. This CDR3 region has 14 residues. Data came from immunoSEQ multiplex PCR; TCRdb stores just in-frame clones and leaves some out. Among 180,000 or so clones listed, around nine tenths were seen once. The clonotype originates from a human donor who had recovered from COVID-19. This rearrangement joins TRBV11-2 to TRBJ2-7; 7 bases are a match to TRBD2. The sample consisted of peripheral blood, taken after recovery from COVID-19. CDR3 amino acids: CASSLGGSGYEQYF. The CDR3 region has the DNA TGTGCCAGCAGCTTAGGCGGGAGTGGGTACGAGCAGTACTTC.